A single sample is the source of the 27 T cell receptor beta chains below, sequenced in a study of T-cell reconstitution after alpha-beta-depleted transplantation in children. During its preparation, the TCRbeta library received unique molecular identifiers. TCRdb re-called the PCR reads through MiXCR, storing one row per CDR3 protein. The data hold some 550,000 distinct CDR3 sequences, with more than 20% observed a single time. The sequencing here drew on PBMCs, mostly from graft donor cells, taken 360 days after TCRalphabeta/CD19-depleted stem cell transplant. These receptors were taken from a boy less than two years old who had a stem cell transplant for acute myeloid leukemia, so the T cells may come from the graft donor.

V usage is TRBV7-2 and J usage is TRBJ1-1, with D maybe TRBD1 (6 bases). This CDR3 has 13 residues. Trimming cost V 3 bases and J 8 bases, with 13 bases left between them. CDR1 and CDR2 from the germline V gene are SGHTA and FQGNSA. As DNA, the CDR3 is TGTGCCAGCAGCTTGGGGACCAGGGGCGAAGCTTTCTTT. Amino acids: CASSLGTRGEAFF.

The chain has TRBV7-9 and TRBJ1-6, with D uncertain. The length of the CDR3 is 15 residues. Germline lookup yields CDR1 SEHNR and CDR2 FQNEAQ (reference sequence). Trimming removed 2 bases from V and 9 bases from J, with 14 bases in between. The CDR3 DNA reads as TGTGCCAGCAGCTTATGGGTGGGCGGCAGTTCACCCCTCCACTTT. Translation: CASSLWVGGSSPLHF.

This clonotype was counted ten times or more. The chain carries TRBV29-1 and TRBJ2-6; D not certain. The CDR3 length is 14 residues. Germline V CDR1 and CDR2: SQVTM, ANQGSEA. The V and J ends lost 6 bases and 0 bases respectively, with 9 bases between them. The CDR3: CSVEDRSGANVLTF. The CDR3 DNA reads TGCAGCGTAGAGGATCGCTCTGGGGCCAACGTCCTGACTTTC. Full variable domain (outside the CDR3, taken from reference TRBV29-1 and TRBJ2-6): SAVISQKPSRDICQRGTSLTIQCQVDSQVTMMFWYRQQPGQSLTLIATANQGSEATYESGFVIDKFPISRPNLTFSTLTVSNMSPEDSSIYLCSVEDRSGANVLTFGAGSRLTVL.

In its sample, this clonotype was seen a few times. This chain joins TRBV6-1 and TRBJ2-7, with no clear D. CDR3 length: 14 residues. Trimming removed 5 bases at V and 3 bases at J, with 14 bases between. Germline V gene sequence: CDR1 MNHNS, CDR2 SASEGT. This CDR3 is CASSKEAGFYEQYV. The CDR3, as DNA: TGTGCCAGCAGTAAGGAAGCAGGATTCTACGAGCAGTACGTC.

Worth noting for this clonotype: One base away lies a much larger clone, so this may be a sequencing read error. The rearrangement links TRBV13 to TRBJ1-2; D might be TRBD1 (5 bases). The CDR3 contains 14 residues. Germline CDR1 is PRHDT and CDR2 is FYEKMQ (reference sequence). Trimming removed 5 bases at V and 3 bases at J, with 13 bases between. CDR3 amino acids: CASSPGSLDYGYTF. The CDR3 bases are TGTGCCAGCAGCCCAGGGTCTCTGGACTATGGCTACACCTTC.

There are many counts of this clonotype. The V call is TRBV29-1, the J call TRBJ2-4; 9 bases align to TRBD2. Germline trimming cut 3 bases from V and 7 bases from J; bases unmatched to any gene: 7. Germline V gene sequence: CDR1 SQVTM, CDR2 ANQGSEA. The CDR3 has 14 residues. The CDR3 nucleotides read TGCAGCGTTGATAGCGGGGGCCCAAGGAACATTCAGTACTTC. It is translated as CSVDSGGPRNIQYF.

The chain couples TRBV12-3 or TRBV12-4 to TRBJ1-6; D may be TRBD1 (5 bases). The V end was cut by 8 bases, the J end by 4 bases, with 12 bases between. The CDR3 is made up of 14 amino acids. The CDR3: CASGSQAYNSPLHF. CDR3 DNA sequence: TGTGCCAGCGGATCACAGGCATATAATTCACCCCTCCACTTT.

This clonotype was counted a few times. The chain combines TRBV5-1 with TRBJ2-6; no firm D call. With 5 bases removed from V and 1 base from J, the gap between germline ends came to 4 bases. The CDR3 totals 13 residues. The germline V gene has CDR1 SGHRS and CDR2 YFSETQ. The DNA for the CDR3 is TGCGCCAGCAGGGAGTCTGGGGCCAACGTCCTGACTTTC. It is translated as CASRESGANVLTF.

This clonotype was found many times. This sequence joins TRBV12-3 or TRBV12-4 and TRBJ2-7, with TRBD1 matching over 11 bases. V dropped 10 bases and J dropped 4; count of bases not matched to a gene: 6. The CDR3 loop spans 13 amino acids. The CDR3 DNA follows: TGTGCCACCGGACAGGGGGCAAGGTACGAGCAGTACTTC. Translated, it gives CATGQGARYEQYF.

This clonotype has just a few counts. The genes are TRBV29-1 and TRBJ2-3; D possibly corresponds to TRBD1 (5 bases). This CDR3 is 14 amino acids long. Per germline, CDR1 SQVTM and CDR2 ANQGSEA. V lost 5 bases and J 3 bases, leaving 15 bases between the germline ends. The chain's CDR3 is CSVISGIGTDTQYF. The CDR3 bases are TGCAGCGTTATCTCAGGGATTGGGACAGATACGCAGTATTTT.

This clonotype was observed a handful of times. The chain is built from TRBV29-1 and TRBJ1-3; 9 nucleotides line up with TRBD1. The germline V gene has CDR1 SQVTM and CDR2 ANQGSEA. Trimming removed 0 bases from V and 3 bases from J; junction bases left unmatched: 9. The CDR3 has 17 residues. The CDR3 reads CSVEDHRGPSNGNTIYF. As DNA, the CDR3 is TGCAGCGTTGAAGATCACAGGGGGCCCTCGAATGGAAACACCATATATTTT.

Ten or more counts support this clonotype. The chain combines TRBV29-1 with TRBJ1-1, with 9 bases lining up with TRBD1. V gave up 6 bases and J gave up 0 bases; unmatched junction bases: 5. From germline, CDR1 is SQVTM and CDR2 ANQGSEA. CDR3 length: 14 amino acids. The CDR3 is CSVWTGAMNTEAFF. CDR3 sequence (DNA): TGCAGCGTCTGGACAGGGGCAATGAACACTGAAGCTTTCTTT.

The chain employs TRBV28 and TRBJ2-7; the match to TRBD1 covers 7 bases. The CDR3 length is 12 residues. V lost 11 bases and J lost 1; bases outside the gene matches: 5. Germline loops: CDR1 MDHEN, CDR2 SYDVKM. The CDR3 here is CAGPGQSYEQYV. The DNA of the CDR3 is TGTGCCGGCCCGGGACAGTCCTACGAGCAGTACGTC.

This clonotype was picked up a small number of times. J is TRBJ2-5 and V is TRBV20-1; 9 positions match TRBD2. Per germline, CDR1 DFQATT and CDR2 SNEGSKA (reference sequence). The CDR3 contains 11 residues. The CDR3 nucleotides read TGCAGGGGTAGCGGGGGTGAGACCCAGTACTTC. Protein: CRGSGGETQYF.

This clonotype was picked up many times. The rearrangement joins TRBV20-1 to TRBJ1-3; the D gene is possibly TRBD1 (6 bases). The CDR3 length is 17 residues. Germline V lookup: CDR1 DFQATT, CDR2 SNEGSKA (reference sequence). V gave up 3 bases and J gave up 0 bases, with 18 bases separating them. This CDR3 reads CSARRGGIGNSGNTIYF. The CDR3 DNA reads TGCAGTGCTAGGCGAGGGGGGATAGGAAACTCTGGAAACACCATATATTTT.

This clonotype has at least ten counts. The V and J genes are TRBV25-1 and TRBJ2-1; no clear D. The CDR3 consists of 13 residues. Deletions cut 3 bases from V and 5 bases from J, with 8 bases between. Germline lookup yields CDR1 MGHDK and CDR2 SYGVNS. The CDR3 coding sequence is TGTGCCAGCAGTGAGGCCGATCACAATGAGCAGTTCTTC. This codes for CASSEADHNEQFF. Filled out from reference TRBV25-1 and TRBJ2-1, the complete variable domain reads EADIYQTPRYLVIGTGKKITLECSQTMGHDKMYWYQQDPGMELHLIHYSYGVNSTEKGDLSSESTVSRIRTEHFPLTLESARPSHTSQYLCASSEADHNEQFFGPGTRLTVL.

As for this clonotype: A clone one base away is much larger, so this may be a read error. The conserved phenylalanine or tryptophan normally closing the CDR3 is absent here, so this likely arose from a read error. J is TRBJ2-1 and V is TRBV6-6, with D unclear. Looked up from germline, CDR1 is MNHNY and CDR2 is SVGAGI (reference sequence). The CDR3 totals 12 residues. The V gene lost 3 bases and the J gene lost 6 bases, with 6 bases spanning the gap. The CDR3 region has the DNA TGTGCCAGCAGTTATGGGATCAATGAGCAGTTCATC. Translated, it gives CASSYGINEQFI.

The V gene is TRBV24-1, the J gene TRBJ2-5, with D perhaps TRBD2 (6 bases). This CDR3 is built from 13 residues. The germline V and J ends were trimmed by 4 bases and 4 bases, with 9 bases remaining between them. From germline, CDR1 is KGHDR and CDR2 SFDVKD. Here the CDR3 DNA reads TGTGCCACCAGTGAACGACTAGGAGAGACCCAGTACTTC. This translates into CATSERLGETQYF.

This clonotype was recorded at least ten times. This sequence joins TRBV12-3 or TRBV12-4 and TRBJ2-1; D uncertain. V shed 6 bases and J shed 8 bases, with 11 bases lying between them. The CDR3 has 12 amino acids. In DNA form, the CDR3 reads TGTGCCAGCAGAGCCAGTTACGATGAGCAGTTCTTC. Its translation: CASRASYDEQFF.

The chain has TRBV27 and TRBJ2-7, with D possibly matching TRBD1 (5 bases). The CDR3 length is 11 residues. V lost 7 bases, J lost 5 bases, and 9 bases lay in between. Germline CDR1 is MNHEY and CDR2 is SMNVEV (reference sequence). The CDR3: CASNRGHEQYF. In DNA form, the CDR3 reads TGTGCCAGCAATAGGGGTCACGAGCAGTACTTC.

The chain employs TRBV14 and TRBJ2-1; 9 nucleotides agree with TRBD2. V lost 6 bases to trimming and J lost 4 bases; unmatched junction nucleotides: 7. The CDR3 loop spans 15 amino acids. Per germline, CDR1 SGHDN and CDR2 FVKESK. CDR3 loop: CASSQWTSAYNEQFF. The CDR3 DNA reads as TGTGCCAGCAGTCAATGGACTAGCGCATACAATGAGCAGTTCTTC.

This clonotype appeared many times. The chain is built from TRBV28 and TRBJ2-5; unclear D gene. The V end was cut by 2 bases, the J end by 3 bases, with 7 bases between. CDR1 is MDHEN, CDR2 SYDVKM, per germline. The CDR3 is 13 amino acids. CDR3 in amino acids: CASSLGVEETQYF. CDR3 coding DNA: TGTGCCAGCAGTTTAGGAGTGGAAGAGACCCAGTACTTC.

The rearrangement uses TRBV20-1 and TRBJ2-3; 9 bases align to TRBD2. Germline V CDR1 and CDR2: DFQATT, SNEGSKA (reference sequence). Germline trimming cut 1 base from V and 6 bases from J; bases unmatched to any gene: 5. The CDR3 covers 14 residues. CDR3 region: CSARVAGGPDTQYF. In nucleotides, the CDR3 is TGCAGTGCTAGAGTTGCGGGGGGGCCGGATACGCAGTATTTT.

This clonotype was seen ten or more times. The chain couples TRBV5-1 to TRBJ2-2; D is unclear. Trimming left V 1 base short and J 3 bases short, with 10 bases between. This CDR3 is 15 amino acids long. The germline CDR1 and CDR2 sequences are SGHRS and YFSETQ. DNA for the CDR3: TGCGCCAGCAGCTTGCTGGACCGAGACACCGGGGAGCTGTTTTTT. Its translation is CASSLLDRDTGELFF.

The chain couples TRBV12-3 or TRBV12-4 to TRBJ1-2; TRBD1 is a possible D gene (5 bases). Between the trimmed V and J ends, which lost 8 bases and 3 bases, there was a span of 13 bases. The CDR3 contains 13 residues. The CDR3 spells CASGFGADYGYTF. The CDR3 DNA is TGTGCCAGCGGCTTCGGGGCGGACTATGGCTACACCTTC.

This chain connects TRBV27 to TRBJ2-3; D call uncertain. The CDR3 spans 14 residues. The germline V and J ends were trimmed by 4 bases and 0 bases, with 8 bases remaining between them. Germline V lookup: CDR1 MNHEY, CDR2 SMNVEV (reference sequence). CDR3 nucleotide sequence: TGTGCCAGCAGTTGGGCCCCAAGCACAGATACGCAGTATTTT. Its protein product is CASSWAPSTDTQYF.

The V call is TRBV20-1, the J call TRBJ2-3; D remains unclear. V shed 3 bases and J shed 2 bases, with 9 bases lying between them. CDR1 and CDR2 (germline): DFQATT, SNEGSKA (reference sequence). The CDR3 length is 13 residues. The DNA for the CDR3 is TGCAGTGCTAGGTACAGTCCCACAGATACGCAGTATTTT. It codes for CSARYSPTDTQYF.